This TCR beta chain appears in the sequencing data of a study of blood T cell repertoires in COVID-19 (dated by TCRdb to the early 2020s). Background on the whole study: Samples covering the acute and convalescent phases of COVID-19 were provided by collaborators in the United States, Italy and Spain. The material from the prospective study consisted of cDNA or gDNA derived from T cells, B-cell-depleted T cells, or PBMCs. The dataset comprised deeply sampled blood TCRbeta repertoires from subjects exposed to, actively infected with, or recovered from COVID-19. The repertoires were released in a freely available public database meant as a resource for research on the immune response to SARS-CoV-2. The samples were drawn from the first 160 participants of the ongoing ImmuneRACE study and from under 1,500 subjects provided by 6 global collaborators. The sample metadata nearly always contained a de-identified subject ID, COVID-19 status, age in years and sex. HLA class I and class II types, where available, came from metadata supplied by the sample provider rather than from assay-based typing.

CDR3 length: 17 amino acids, cysteine to phenylalanine. The sequence is cut down to CDR3 DNA, 51 bases in frame from base 1. Between the V and J ends, shortened by 1 base and 10 bases respectively, the junction contains 23 bases. The CDR1 and CDR2 encoded by the germline V gene (reference sequence) are SEHNR and FQNEAQ. Beyond this particular receptor, the publication reports: The amount of clinical and demographic metadata varied by source and participant and was provided uncurated.

As concerns this clone: The antigen it recognizes is unknown. No much larger clone is present one base from it, and per-base qualities are unavailable.

TCRbeta CDR3 regions were amplified from genomic DNA using the immunoSEQ Assay, a bias-controlled multiplex PCR. The source study handled its data this way. The number of nucleated cells in each sample was estimated from the amplification of reference gene primers within the assay. To quantify the absolute abundance of each unique TCRbeta CDR3 rearrangement, sequence reads were collapsed and filtered. For each sample, productive Simpson clonality was calculated as the square root of Simpson's diversity index over productive rearrangements. The clones in this table, taken by TCRdb from immuneACCESS, are in-frame only. Not every clone is retained; where verified, under half of the shortfall comes from an unresolved V gene, and the cause of the rest is unknown. V, J and clone size are taken as reported in that table, and D and trimming were inferred from the DNA itself. The sample table lists around 170,000 clones, 80% of them with a count of one. The ten largest clones represent roughly 6.8% of the sample.

Whole blood was collected in K2EDTA tubes by collaborating institutions according to the institutions' own protocols. For TCRbeta analysis, collaborators shipped samples in one of three forms: frozen whole blood, isolated PBMCs, or DNA extracted from either of those sample types. The sample comprised peripheral blood. The V gene is TRBV7-9 and the J gene is TRBJ2-1; the D gene is perhaps TRBD1, from 8 matching bases. This TCR derives from a man between 65 and 85 years old with active or convalescent COVID-19. Here the CDR3 is given as CASSLGSGGQDALEQFF. The bases read TGTGCCAGCAGCTTAGGATCGGGGGGACAGGATGCCCTCGAGCAGTTCTTC.